The clone carrying this T cell receptor (beta chain) was seen at least ten times. Antigen unknown. Patients were left out if they had other autoimmune diseases, uncontrolled infections, pregnancy or lactation. Physicians reached a diagnosis by relying on clinical symptoms, serum thyroxine, TRAb, thyroid ultrasound and orbital computed tomography. Beta-chain TCR CDR3 regions were amplified from RNA transcripts. The workflow started with a first-round RT-PCR run with HTBI primers and then moved on to a second-round multiplex PCR. Via MiXCR, TCRdb re-called the multiplex PCR reads, giving one row per CDR3 protein. The sample has about 550,000 distinct CDR3 sequences, about 40% seen once. The sample is drawn from a study of Graves' ophthalmopathy and Graves' hyperthyroidism. Broader study findings: Blood contained most expanded thyroid clonotypes exceeding 0.001 frequency.

This CDR3 has 13 amino acids. In germline, CDR1 is SEHNR, CDR2 FQNEAQ (reference sequence). The V end was cut by 4 bases, the J end by 7 bases, with 14 bases between. The chain uses TRBV7-9 and TRBJ2-7, with D possibly being TRBD1 (6 bases). The sequence was collected from an adult man with Graves' hyperthyroidism. Sequenced: peripheral blood or thyroid tissue (not recorded which). The CDR3 region has the DNA TGTGCCAGCAGCTATCCCGGGACACCTGAGCAGTACTTC. It is translated as CASSYPGTPEQYF.